This paragraph covers one T cell receptor (beta chain) sequence. Measured with immunoSEQ multiplex PCR; TCRdb has only the in-frame clones, and not every one. Of 850,000 to 1,200,000 clones detected, about 77% appear once; the ten largest clones hold about 1.5%. V lost 0 bases, J lost 7 bases, and 18 bases lay in between. The CDR3 is 15 residues long. In germline, CDR1 is SQVTM, CDR2 ANQGSEA. This sample is drawn from a study of shared clonotypes between healthy human individuals. Whole-study context: Three men and a couple of women, aged 18 to 49, were donors.

The V and J genes are TRBV29-1 and TRBJ1-2; D unclear. This receptor was obtained from a man aged 18-30 years in good health. Sequencing was done on a sample of memory CD4+ T cells sorted from blood. Subset in this sample: CD45RA-negative fraction. The CDR3, as DNA: TGCAGCGTTGAAGATCTTTCCCACAGTCCCGGTGGCTACACCTTC. This codes for CSVEDLSHSPGGYTF.